This T cell receptor (beta chain) was captured by sequencing in a study of pediatric ulcerative colitis. The rectum was sampled with one to two pinch biopsies at colonoscopy. The CDR3 runs 16 residues. The germline V and J ends were trimmed by 4 bases and 0 bases, with 13 bases remaining between them. Germline CDR1 reads KGHSH; CDR2 reads LQKENI. Assay: immunoSEQ multiplex PCR; the TCRdb copy retains only in-frame clones and omits some. Of about 24,000 clones detected, approximately 71% appear once; the ten largest clones hold roughly 7%. Sequenced material: gut tissue. The rearrangement joins TRBV18 to TRBJ1-3, with D possibly TRBD1 on 6 matching bases. The sequence was collected from a boy aged 5 to 17 with severe ulcerative colitis. The CDR3 is CASSQEQGNSGNTIYF. CDR3 nucleotides: TGTGCCAGCTCACAGGAACAGGGCAACTCTGGAAACACCATATATTTT.